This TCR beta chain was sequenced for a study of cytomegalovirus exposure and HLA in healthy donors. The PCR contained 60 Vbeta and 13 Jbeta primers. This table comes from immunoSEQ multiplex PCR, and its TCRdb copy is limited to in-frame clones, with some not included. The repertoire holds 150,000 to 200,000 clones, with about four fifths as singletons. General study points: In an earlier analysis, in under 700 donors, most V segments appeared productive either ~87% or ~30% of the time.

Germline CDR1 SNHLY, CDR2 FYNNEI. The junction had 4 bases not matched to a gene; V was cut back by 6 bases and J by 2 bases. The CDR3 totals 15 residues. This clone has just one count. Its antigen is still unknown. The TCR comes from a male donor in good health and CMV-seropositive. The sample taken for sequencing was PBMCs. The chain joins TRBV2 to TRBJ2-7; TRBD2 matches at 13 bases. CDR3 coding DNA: TGTGCCAGCAGCCGACTAGCGGGGGGAGCCTACGAGCAGTACTTC. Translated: CASSRLAGGAYEQYF.